The 3 T cell receptor beta chains below come from one sample, sequenced in a study of siplizumab effects on memory and regulatory T cells. Profiled with immunoSEQ multiplex PCR; TCRdb holds only in-frame clones, not every one. Of around 110,000 clones detected, about 95% appear once; the ten largest clones hold under 2%. Sequencing was performed on non-Treg CD4+ T cells sorted from blood. The receptors here all came from a human donor in good health.

J is TRBJ2-3 and V is TRBV5-1; TRBD2 matches 14 bases. This CDR3 comprises 16 residues. Germline-derived CDR1 and CDR2 are SGHRS and YFSETQ. V was clipped by 6 bases and J by 4 bases; unmatched bases: 7. CDR3 bases: TGCGCCAGCAACGGACTAGCGGGAGGTGGGGCAGATACGCAGTATTTT. It encodes CASNGLAGGGADTQYF.

This chain links TRBV10-3 with TRBJ1-1, with 7 bases lining up with TRBD1. Germline trimming cut 3 bases from V and 4 bases from J; bases unmatched to any gene: 8. The CDR3 has 15 residues. Germline loops: CDR1 ENHRY, CDR2 SYGVKD. CDR3 bases: TGTGCCATCAGTGAAAGTGCAGGGGGGGTCACTGAAGCTTTCTTT. As protein: CAISESAGGVTEAFF.

The chain uses TRBV28 and TRBJ2-6, with D possibly TRBD2 on 6 matching bases. The V gene's germline CDR1 is MDHEN and CDR2 SYDVKM. This CDR3 has 15 residues. Trimming stripped 6 bases from V and 1 base from J, with 10 bases between. CDR3 bases: TGTGCCAGCAGGGCCGCGGGGTCTGGGGCCAACGTCCTGACTTTC. This codes for CASRAAGSGANVLTF.